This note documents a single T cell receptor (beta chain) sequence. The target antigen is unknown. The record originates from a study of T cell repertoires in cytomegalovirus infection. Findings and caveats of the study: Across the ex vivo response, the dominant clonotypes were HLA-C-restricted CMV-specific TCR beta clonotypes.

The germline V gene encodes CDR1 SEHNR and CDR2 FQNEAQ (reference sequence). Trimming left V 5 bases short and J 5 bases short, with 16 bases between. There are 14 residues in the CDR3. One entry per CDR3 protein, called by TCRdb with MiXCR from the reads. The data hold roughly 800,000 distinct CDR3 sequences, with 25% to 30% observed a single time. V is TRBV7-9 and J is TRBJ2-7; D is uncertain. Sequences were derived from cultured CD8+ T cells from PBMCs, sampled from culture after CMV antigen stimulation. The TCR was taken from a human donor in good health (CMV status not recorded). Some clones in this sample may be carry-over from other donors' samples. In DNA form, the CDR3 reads TGTGCCAGCAGCGTAGGGTTTGGGTTGGACGAGCAGTACTTC. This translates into CASSVGFGLDEQYF.